This entry lists 14 T cell receptor beta chains sequenced from one sample in a study of cytomegalovirus exposure and HLA in healthy donors. TCRdb's copy holds only in-frame clones and misses some; the assay was immunoSEQ multiplex PCR. Found here are about 130,000 clones, around 90% of them singletons; the top ten hold 6.2%. The sample taken for sequencing was PBMCs. Every receptor here comes from a woman in her 30s in good health and CMV-seropositive.

The genes are TRBV9 and TRBJ2-2; 7 nucleotides match TRBD1. CDR1 is SGDLS, CDR2 YYNGEE, per germline. The CDR3 extends over 14 amino acids. The V and J ends lost 2 bases and 7 bases, in that order; junction bases with no gene match: 5. CDR3 bases: TGTGCCAGCAGCGTGACAGGGTATCACGGGGAGCTGTTTTTT. Encoded protein: CASSVTGYHGELFF.

The chain uses TRBV29-1 and TRBJ2-5; TRBD2 agrees at 9 bases. CDR3 length equals 14 residues. Germline trimming cut 7 bases from V and 5 bases from J; bases unmatched to any gene: 11. Looked up from germline, CDR1 is SQVTM and CDR2 is ANQGSEA. CDR3 loop: CSARGRGDVETQYF. CDR3 sequence (DNA): TGCAGCGCCCGCGGGAGGGGGGACGTGGAGACCCAGTACTTC. Full variable domain (remainder filled in from reference TRBV29-1 and TRBJ2-5): SAVISQKPSRDICQRGTSLTIQCQVDSQVTMMFWYRQQPGQSLTLIATANQGSEATYESGFVIDKFPISRPNLTFSTLTVSNMSPEDSSIYLCSARGRGDVETQYFGPGTRLLVL.

The V gene is TRBV5-1, the J gene TRBJ2-7, with 8 bases identical to TRBD2. Germline V gene lookup returns CDR1 SGHRS and CDR2 YFSETQ. J lost 0 bases, V lost 4 bases, and 6 bases had no gene match. The length of the CDR3 is 15 residues. The CDR3 bases are TGCGCCAGCAGCCTTCGGGGGGGCCCCTCCTACGAGCAGTACTTC. This codes for CASSLRGGPSYEQYF.

The chain has TRBV27 and TRBJ2-3; 8 nucleotides match TRBD2. Per the germline V gene, CDR1 is MNHEY and CDR2 is SMNVEV (reference sequence). The CDR3 consists of 17 residues. V trimming: 0 bases; J trimming: 4 bases; junction bases outside the gene matches: 9. The CDR3 spells CASSLSAGLAVSDTQYF. The CDR3 DNA sequence: TGTGCCAGCAGTTTATCGGCCGGACTAGCAGTTTCAGATACGCAGTATTTT.

This sequence joins TRBV29-1 and TRBJ2-3; 9 bases fit TRBD2. The CDR3 spans 13 residues. Germline-derived CDR1 and CDR2 are SQVTM and ANQGSEA. The junction had 4 bases not matched to a gene; V was cut back by 5 bases and J by 4 bases. CDR3 amino acids: CSVPGGRADTQYF. In DNA, the CDR3 is TGCAGCGTTCCCGGCGGGAGGGCAGATACGCAGTATTTT.

V usage is TRBV11-2 and J usage is TRBJ2-1, with D maybe TRBD1 (6 bases). Germline CDR1 and CDR2: SGHAT and FQNNGV. Trimming took off 0 bases at V and 0 bases at J, with 12 bases between the two ends. The length of the CDR3 is 17 residues. The CDR3 nucleotides read TGTGCCAGCAGCTTAGATCCCAGGGGTGGCTCCTACAATGAGCAGTTCTTC. Translated, it gives CASSLDPRGGSYNEQFF.

The V call is TRBV6-5, the J call TRBJ2-7; maybe TRBD2 (5 bases). Germline V gives CDR1 MNHEY, CDR2 SVGAGI. The CDR3 covers 14 residues. With 2 bases removed from V and 1 base from J, the gap between germline ends came to 9 bases. The chain's CDR3 is CASSYSRTSYEQYF. CDR3 nucleotide sequence: TGTGCCAGCAGTTACAGTAGGACTTCCTACGAGCAGTACTTC.

This sequence joins TRBV1 and TRBJ2-3; the table names TRBD1, a call not compared with the DNA. TRBV1 corresponds to a pseudogene. The CDR3 totals 16 residues. CDR3 sequence reads: CTSSHRGGRSTDTQYF. The DNA of the CDR3 is TGCACCAGCAGCCACCGAGGGGGCCGGAGCACAGATACGCAGTATTTT.

The chain combines TRBV5-1 with TRBJ2-5; 7 positions match TRBD1. Germline V lookup: CDR1 SGHRS, CDR2 YFSETQ. Unmatched junction bases numbered 5, after V lost 4 bases and J lost 5 bases. The CDR3 has 13 amino acids. DNA for the CDR3: TGCGCCAGCAGCCGGACAGGTTCTGAGACCCAGTACTTC. As protein: CASSRTGSETQYF.

V usage is TRBV28 and J usage is TRBJ1-1, with TRBD1 matching 8 bases. Germline V gene sequence: CDR1 MDHEN, CDR2 SYDVKM. Unmatched junction bases numbered 8, after V lost 6 bases and J lost 2 bases. CDR3 size: 15 residues. The CDR3 bases are TGTGCCAGCAGCCCCACGACAGGGGCTAACACTGAAGCTTTCTTT. Protein sequence: CASSPTTGANTEAFF.

The chain uses TRBV6-5 and TRBJ1-1, with D perhaps matching TRBD1 (5 bases). This CDR3 spans 14 amino acids. The V and J ends lost 0 bases and 6 bases respectively, with 11 bases between them. CDR1 MNHEY and CDR2 SVGAGI come from the germline V gene. The CDR3 bases are TGTGCCAGCAGTTACTCGGCAGGGAGGGCTGAAGCTTTCTTT. Translation: CASSYSAGRAEAFF.

The chain carries TRBV29-1 and TRBJ1-2; 9 nucleotides line up with TRBD1. The length of the CDR3 is 15 residues. J was trimmed by 0 bases and V by 4 bases; bases with no gene match: 6. Germline-derived CDR1 and CDR2 are SQVTM and ANQGSEA. The CDR3 reads CSVGGTGRANYGYTF. The CDR3 DNA reads as TGCAGCGTTGGGGGGACAGGGAGGGCTAACTATGGCTACACCTTC.

V and J are TRBV4-1 and TRBJ1-2; TRBD1 agrees at 7 bases. The germline CDR1 and CDR2 sequences are MGHRA and YSYEKL. V gave up 4 bases and J gave up 6 bases; unmatched junction bases: 8. The CDR3 has 14 residues. The CDR3 bases are TGCGCCAGCAGCCCCCAACAGGGGACCGATGGCTACACCTTC. Amino acid sequence: CASSPQQGTDGYTF.

This chain links TRBV9 with TRBJ2-1, with 12 bases identical to TRBD2. The V and J ends lost 0 bases and 3 bases, in that order; junction bases with no gene match: 7. This CDR3 comprises 18 residues. Looked up from germline, CDR1 is SGDLS and CDR2 is YYNGEE. The CDR3 sequence is CASSVAGLAGNLYNEQFF. The CDR3, as DNA: TGTGCCAGCAGCGTAGCTGGACTAGCGGGGAACCTCTACAATGAGCAGTTCTTC. The full variable domain, completed using reference TRBV9 and TRBJ2-1, is DSGVTQTPKHLITATGQRVTLRCSPRSGDLSVYWYQQSLDQGLQFLIQYYNGEERAKGNILERFSAQQFPDLHSELNLSSLELGDSALYFCASSVAGLAGNLYNEQFFGPGTRLTVL.